Sequencing of this T cell receptor (beta chain) was carried out in a study of blood T cell repertoires in COVID-19. About the research overall: PBMCs, B-cell-depleted T cells, or T cells were the source of the cDNA or gDNA that made up the material.

In the authors' workflow: It was from reference gene primer amplification that nucleated cell counts were estimated. Profiled with immunoSEQ multiplex PCR; TCRdb holds only in-frame clones, not every one. D and trimming were read from the DNA, whereas the V and J calls and clone size are those reported in that table. The sample carries 65,000 to 90,000 clones, about 90% recorded once. Germline-derived CDR1 and CDR2 are LGHDT and YNNKEL (reference sequence). This CDR3 contains 15 residues. V gave up 6 bases and J gave up 1 base; unmatched junction bases: 8. This clone was picked up one time. V is TRBV3-1 (or the pseudogene TRBV3-2) and J is TRBJ2-7; 8 nucleotides line up with TRBD1. The specimen sequenced was peripheral blood. The origin of this receptor is a woman in her fifties or sixties with active or convalescent COVID-19. The chain's CDR3 is CASRKGGQGSYEQYF. Written as DNA, the CDR3 is TGTGCCAGCAGGAAAGGAGGACAGGGTTCCTACGAGCAGTACTTC.